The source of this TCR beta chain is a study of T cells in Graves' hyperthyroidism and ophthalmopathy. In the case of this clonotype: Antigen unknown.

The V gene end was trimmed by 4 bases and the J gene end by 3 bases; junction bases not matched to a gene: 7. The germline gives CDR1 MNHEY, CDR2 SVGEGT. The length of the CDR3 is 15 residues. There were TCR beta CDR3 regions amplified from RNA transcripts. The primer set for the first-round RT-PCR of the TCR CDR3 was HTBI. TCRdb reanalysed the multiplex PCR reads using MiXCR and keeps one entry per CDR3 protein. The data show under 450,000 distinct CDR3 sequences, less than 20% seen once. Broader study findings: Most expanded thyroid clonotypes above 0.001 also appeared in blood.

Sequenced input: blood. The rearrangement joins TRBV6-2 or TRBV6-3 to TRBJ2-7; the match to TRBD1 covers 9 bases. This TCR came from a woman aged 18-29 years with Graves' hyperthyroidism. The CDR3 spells CASSSAGTGLYEQYF. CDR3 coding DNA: TGTGCCAGCAGTTCAGCCGGGACAGGGCTCTACGAGCAGTACTTC.